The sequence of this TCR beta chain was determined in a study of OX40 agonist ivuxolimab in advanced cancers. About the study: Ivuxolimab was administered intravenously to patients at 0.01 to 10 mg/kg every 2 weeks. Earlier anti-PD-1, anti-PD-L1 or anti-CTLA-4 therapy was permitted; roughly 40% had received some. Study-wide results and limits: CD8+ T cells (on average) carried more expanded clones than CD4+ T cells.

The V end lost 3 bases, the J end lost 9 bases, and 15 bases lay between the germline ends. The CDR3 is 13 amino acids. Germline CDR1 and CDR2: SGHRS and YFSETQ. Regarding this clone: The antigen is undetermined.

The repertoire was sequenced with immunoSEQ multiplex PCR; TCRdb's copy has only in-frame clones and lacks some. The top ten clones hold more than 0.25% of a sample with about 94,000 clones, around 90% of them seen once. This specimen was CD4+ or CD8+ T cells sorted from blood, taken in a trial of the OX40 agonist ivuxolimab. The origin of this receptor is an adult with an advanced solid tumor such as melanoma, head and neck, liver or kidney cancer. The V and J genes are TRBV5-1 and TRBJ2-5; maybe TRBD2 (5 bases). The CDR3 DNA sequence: TGCGCCAGCAGCTCGCATGCTAGCTCGGCCCAGTACTTC. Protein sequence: CASSSHASSAQYF.